This T cell receptor beta chain originates from a study of T cells in Graves' hyperthyroidism and ophthalmopathy (dated 2019 in TCRdb). With regard to the full study: Peripheral blood was sampled at the time of initial diagnosis, prior to any treatment. A discovery cohort of about 95 patients, about 40 with Graves' ophthalmopathy and more than 55 with stable Graves' hyperthyroidism, was used to find distinguishing TCR V-J signatures. Prospective prediction of ophthalmopathy was tested in an independent validation cohort of 18 to 20 hyperthyroidism patients and around 16 patients who later progressed to ophthalmopathy. For training and testing, the 100 or so patients in the discovery cohort were randomly divided in a 7:3 ratio. Thyroid tissue and blood T-cell repertoires from six Graves' hyperthyroidism patients were also compared in the study. Following sampling, methimazole starting at 30 mg daily was given to hyperthyroidism patients, and high-dose intravenous methylprednisolone was given to ophthalmopathy patients. The paper describes TCR Vbeta CDR3 sequencing of 120 to 150 peripheral blood samples, made up of roughly 40 ophthalmopathy patients, 70 to 75 hyperthyroidism patients and roughly 17 progressor patients. Overall results and qualifications from the work: In validation, the model predicted progression to ophthalmopathy with 60% to 71% sensitivity and roughly 75% specificity, a median of approximately 6.5 months before onset. Most expanded thyroid clonotypes (frequency above 0.001) were also detected in blood, a finding suggesting that blood repertoires may reflect thyroid immune responses. In cross-validation, a model built on a 13 V-J signature told ophthalmopathy apart from stable hyperthyroidism with roughly 87% sensitivity and about 81% specificity, and in testing the same model reached 80%/75%. Sample size was not statistically predetermined, and blinding of investigators to group allocation was not performed.

This clonotype turned up a few times. This clone's antigen is unknown. No base quality information exists; no much larger clone differs at one position. Amplification of TCR beta CDR3 regions was carried out from RNA transcripts. For the first round of RT-PCR on the TCR CDR3, the HTBI primer set was used together with the Qiagen OneStep RT-PCR kit. Libraries were constructed in a second round of multiplex PCR, after which size selection and purification were carried out. Libraries were sequenced paired-end with 100 bp reads on an Illumina HiSeq2000. The original methods were these. SOAPnuke was used to process the raw data, with reads discarded if the reads contained adapters or uncalled bases, had a mean Phred below 15, or lacked an exact constant-primer or identifier match. High-quality paired reads were merged with COPE v1.2.5, and unique nucleotide sequences were defined as clonotypes. Clonotypes were aligned to IMGT TRBV, TRBD and TRBJ reference segments using MiTCR v1.1. The analysis included only V-J combinations with a frequency above 0.0001, which together covered around 99% of the repertoires. A TCS score was defined as the ratio of F50 (clonal expansion) to E x V (chaos), with BLOSUM62-based TCRdist applied between CDR3 peptides within each V-J. Welch's t-statistics and random forest reduced around 510 V-J features to 13, which were used in a naive Bayes classifier (R e1071). TCRdb redid the processing of the public reads, applying fastp at Q25 and MiXCR, and retained in-frame beta chains. Every CDR3 protein is listed once, alongside the most common genes and DNA of its rows. These V and J calls derive from TCRdb rather than the authors' analysis. This sample has about 380,000 distinct CDR3 sequences in its table, and approximately 12% of those were observed once. Together, the top ten hold roughly 20% of the sample.

Taken from cysteine to phenylalanine, the CDR3 has 18 residues. The sequence is cut down to CDR3 DNA, 54 bases in frame from base 1. From V the trimming removes 1 base and from J it removes 8 bases, while the gene matches leave 15 bases of the junction unaccounted for. CDR1 and CDR2 were assigned from the germline V gene as SGHVS and FNYEAQ. The hyperthyroidism patients were between 18 and 65 years old and newly diagnosed, with a disease duration of less than 2 months. Exclusion was applied to patients with uncontrolled infections, other autoimmune diseases, pregnancy or lactation. Diagnoses were established on the basis of clinical symptoms, serum thyroxine and TRAb, thyroid ultrasound, and orbital computed tomography. Blood from progressor patients was drawn when they were first diagnosed with hyperthyroidism, before any ophthalmopathy symptoms appeared. Ficoll-Paque density gradient centrifugation was used to isolate PBMCs from 10 ml of fresh peripheral blood. Progressor patients were defined as those initially diagnosed with Graves' hyperthyroidism in whom ophthalmopathy developed during follow-up. Total RNA was extracted with Trizol reagent, and quality was checked on an Agilent 2100 Bioanalyzer.

Here the chain combines TRBV7-6 and TRBJ2-2; 8 junctional bases match TRBD2. Specimen: blood. The sequence derives from a young man with Graves' hyperthyroidism that later progressed to Graves' ophthalmopathy. This receptor carries the CDR3 CASSLGGLAGSQTGELFF. The base sequence is TGTGCCAGCAGCTTAGGAGGTTTAGCGGGGTCCCAGACGGGGGAGCTGTTTTTT.